A selection of T cell receptor beta chains follows, all from one sample in a study of blood T cell repertoires in COVID-19. Data came from immunoSEQ multiplex PCR; TCRdb stores just in-frame clones and leaves some out. The sample has about 240,000 clones, approximately 86% seen once; the top ten hold around 7.3%. The material sequenced was peripheral blood. The source is a woman in her 70s with active or convalescent COVID-19. Each CDR3 is given with its conserved first and last residue. A D gene is named only where the DNA matches it firmly. The listing skips clone size in some rows; elsewhere it reads once, few, many or a size class.

clone_size	v_call	j_call	d_call	cdr3_aa	cdr3_nt
-	TRBV10-3	TRBJ2-2	-	CAISESKIQAGTGELFF	TGTGCCATCAGTGAGAGTAAGATCCAGGCGGGAACCGGGGAGCTGTTTTTT
-	TRBV11-2	TRBJ1-2	-	CASSLGEEAYGYTF	TGTGCCAGCAGCTTAGGTGAGGAGGCCTATGGCTACACCTTC
-	TRBV4-1	TRBJ1-4	-	CASTNAGHLSATNEKLFF	TGCGCCAGCACCAATGCAGGACACCTGTCTGCAACTAATGAAAAACTGTTTTTT
-	TRBV6-5	TRBJ2-2	-	CASTVGLGTGELFF	TGTGCCAGCACGGTGGGGCTAGGGACCGGGGAGCTGTTTTTT
-	TRBV7-2	TRBJ1-6	-	CASSFLGVESPLHF	TGTGCCAGCAGCTTTTTAGGGGTTGAGTCACCCCTCCACTTT
-	TRBV9	TRBJ1-6	-	CASSVGGSPLHF	TGTGCCAGCAGCGTAGGCGGTTCACCCCTCCACTTT
-	TRBV7-2	TRBJ1-5	-	CASSFGMGQPQHF	TGTGCCAGCAGCTTTGGTATGGGCCAGCCCCAGCATTTT
-	TRBV4-3	TRBJ1-2	-	CASSPSKGYGYTF	TGCGCCAGCAGCCCCTCCAAGGGGTATGGCTACACCTTC
-	TRBV9	TRBJ2-5	TRBD1	CASSVTGQPQETQYF	TGTGCCAGCAGCGTAACGGGACAGCCTCAAGAGACCCAGTACTTC
-	TRBV21-1	TRBJ2-1	-	CASNSVRAGGRVEQFF	TGTGCCAGCAACTCAGTTAGAGCGGGGGGGAGAGTTGAGCAGTTCTTC
-	TRBV12-3/TRBV12-4	TRBJ1-2	TRBD1	CASSVQGRAGYTF	TGTGCCAGCAGTGTACAGGGGAGAGCTGGCTACACCTTC
-	TRBV5-8	TRBJ1-1	-	CASSTPGQPNTEAFF	TGTGCCAGCAGCACCCCAGGACAGCCTAACACTGAAGCTTTCTTT
-	TRBV7-8	TRBJ2-2	TRBD1	CASSLRTGSSGNTGELFF	TGTGCCAGCAGCTTGAGGACAGGGTCCTCGGGGAACACCGGGGAGCTGTTTTTT
few	TRBV5-1	TRBJ2-1	TRBD1	CASSLPRTGTGNNEQFF	TGCGCCAGCAGCTTGCCTAGGACCGGGACAGGTAACAATGAGCAGTTCTTC
-	TRBV11-2	TRBJ1-6	-	CASGRLQGENSPLHF	TGTGCCAGCGGAAGGTTACAGGGTGAAAATTCACCCCTCCACTTT
-	TRBV18	TRBJ2-1	-	CASSPSRGAEQFF	TGTGCCAGCTCACCAAGTCGGGGTGCTGAGCAGTTCTTC
-	TRBV6-2/TRBV6-3	TRBJ1-2	TRBD1	CASSAAGGRAGYTF	TGTGCCAGCAGTGCCGCAGGGGGTCGAGCTGGCTACACCTTC
-	TRBV7-2	TRBJ2-2	-	CASSLSRGNTGELFF	TGTGCCAGCAGCTTAAGTAGGGGGAACACCGGGGAGCTGTTTTTT
-	TRBV5-1	TRBJ1-6	TRBD1	CASSSTGTGDSPLHF	TGCGCCAGCAGCTCAACCGGGACAGGGGATTCACCCCTCCACTTT
-	TRBV12-5	TRBJ2-7	-	CASGFGPPYEQYF	TGTGCTAGTGGTTTTGGGCCACCCTACGAGCAGTACTTC
-	TRBV27	TRBJ2-3	-	CASSWTVITDTQYF	TGTGCCAGCAGTTGGACTGTGATCACAGATACGCAGTATTTT
-	TRBV5-1	TRBJ1-1	-	CASSLGGEAFF	TGCGCCAGCAGCTTGGGGGGCGAAGCTTTCTTT
-	TRBV24-1	TRBJ1-2	-	CATSDRGGYTF	TGTGCCACCAGTGACAGGGGAGGCTACACCTTC
-	TRBV6-6	TRBJ1-6	-	CASSPLSYNSPLHF	TGTGCCAGCAGTCCCCTCTCCTATAATTCACCCCTCCACTTT
-	TRBV11-2	TRBJ2-2	TRBD2	CASSLGLGATYTGELFF	TGTGCCAGCAGCTTGGGACTAGGTGCTACTTACACCGGGGAGCTGTTTTTT
-	TRBV4-2	TRBJ1-5	-	CASSQPTEKPGQPQHF	TGTGCCAGCAGCCAACCGACAGAGAAACCAGGGCAGCCCCAGCATTTT
-	TRBV5-1	TRBJ2-5	-	CASSLNGGRQETQYF	TGCGCCAGCAGCTTGAACGGGGGGCGTCAAGAGACCCAGTACTTC
-	TRBV19	TRBJ1-2	TRBD1	CASSWKGQGAVYTF	TGTGCCAGTAGTTGGAAGGGACAGGGGGCAGTCTACACCTTC
-	TRBV19	TRBJ1-1	-	CASTEGTTLRNTEAFF	TGTGCCAGTACGGAGGGCACAACCCTTCGGAACACTGAAGCTTTCTTT
-	TRBV27	TRBJ1-1	-	CASSFYSGGGGSEAFF	TGTGCCAGCAGTTTCTATTCCGGGGGAGGAGGTTCTGAAGCTTTCTTT
-	TRBV24-1	TRBJ1-5	TRBD1	CATGGDRANQPQHF	TGTGCCACCGGGGGCGACAGGGCCAATCAGCCCCAGCATTTT
-	TRBV7-2	TRBJ2-6	-	CASSLYNSGANVLTF	TGTGCCAGCAGCTTATATAACTCTGGGGCCAACGTCCTGACTTTC
-	TRBV4-3	TRBJ2-3	TRBD2	CASSQDRLTGLAGGYTQYF	TGCGCCAGCAGCCAAGATAGACTCACTGGACTAGCGGGGGGGTATACGCAGTATTTT
-	TRBV7-2	TRBJ1-5	-	CASRQGGAQHF	TGTGCCAGCAGACAGGGTGGTGCCCAGCATTTT
-	TRBV13	TRBJ1-1	TRBD1	CASSLGTSGGGTEAFF	TGTGCCAGCAGCTTAGGCACATCAGGGGGAGGCACTGAAGCTTTCTTT
-	TRBV6-6	TRBJ2-3	-	CASSYSTGRSDTQYF	TGTGCCAGCAGTTACTCGACGGGGAGGTCAGATACGCAGTATTTT
-	TRBV6-2/TRBV6-3	TRBJ1-1	-	CASSSRAEAFF	TGTGCCAGCAGTAGCAGGGCTGAAGCTTTCTTT
-	TRBV6-5	TRBJ2-2	-	CASSYAGGAGELFF	TGTGCCAGCAGTTACGCTGGAGGGGCCGGGGAGCTGTTTTTT
-	TRBV2	TRBJ1-2	-	CASSQRILGYTF	TGTGCCAGCAGTCAGCGAATTTTGGGCTACACCTTC
-	TRBV3-1/TRBV3-2	TRBJ2-3	TRBD2	CASSRVAGGTTDTQYF	TGTGCCAGCAGCCGAGTAGCGGGGGGGACCACAGATACGCAGTATTTT
-	TRBV4-3	TRBJ1-6	-	CASSQEVRLRGPLHF	TGCGCCAGCAGCCAAGAAGTCCGCTTAAGAGGGCCCCTCCACTTT
-	TRBV19	TRBJ2-2	-	CASSILAPSNTGELFF	TGTGCCAGTAGTATACTAGCGCCTTCGAACACCGGGGAGCTGTTTTTT
once	TRBV15	TRBJ2-7	TRBD1	CATSRDPGQGGEQYF	TGTGCCACCAGCAGAGACCCGGGACAGGGTGGCGAGCAGTACTTC
-	TRBV4-1	TRBJ1-1	-	CASSQESRYTEAFF	TGCGCCAGCAGCCAAGAAAGCCGATACACTGAAGCTTTCTTT
once	TRBV29-1	TRBJ1-4	-	CSVSTATNEKLFF	TGCAGCGTCTCGACAGCAACTAATGAAAAACTGTTTTTT
-	TRBV12-5	TRBJ1-3	-	CASGLVLGGGNTIYF	TGTGCTAGTGGTTTGGTCCTCGGGGGAGGAAACACCATATATTTT
-	TRBV7-8	TRBJ1-2	-	CASSLGARVYGYTF	TGTGCCAGCAGCTTAGGGGCGCGGGTCTATGGCTACACCTTC
-	TRBV7-8	TRBJ2-2	-	CASSLVGGAGELFF	TGTGCCAGCAGCTTAGTAGGAGGGGCCGGGGAGCTGTTTTTT
many	TRBV24-1	TRBJ1-5	-	CATSGYSNQPQHF	TGTGCCACTTCAGGGTATAGCAATCAGCCCCAGCATTTT
once	TRBV9	TRBJ2-1	-	CASSGSVHEQFF	TGTGCCAGCAGCGGTAGCGTGCATGAGCAGTTCTTC
-	TRBV11-2	TRBJ2-6	-	CASSPRLGGANVLTF	TGTGCCAGCAGCCCACGTCTCGGGGGGGCCAACGTCCTGACTTTC
-	TRBV5-4	TRBJ2-2	TRBD1	CASSLPGQGTGELFF	TGTGCCAGCAGTTTACCGGGACAGGGAACCGGGGAGCTGTTTTTT
-	TRBV19	TRBJ1-1	-	CASSTWEGDTEAFF	TGTGCCAGTAGTACGTGGGAAGGGGACACTGAAGCTTTCTTT
-	TRBV27	TRBJ1-2	-	CASSLGNSNYGYTF	TGTGCCAGCAGTTTAGGCAACAGCAACTATGGCTACACCTTC
-	TRBV11-2	TRBJ1-4	-	CASSPGVGVRANEKLFF	TGTGCCAGCAGCCCAGGGGTGGGTGTCCGGGCTAATGAAAAACTGTTTTTT
-	TRBV10-3	TRBJ2-5	-	CASTPDSEETQYF	TGTGCCTCCACCCCCGACAGCGAAGAGACCCAGTACTTC
-	TRBV5-4	TRBJ2-2	-	CASSLTGRTGELFF	TGTGCCAGCAGCTTAACAGGGCGCACCGGGGAGCTGTTTTTT
-	TRBV5-1	TRBJ1-1	-	CASSSGLNTEAFF	TGCGCCAGCAGCTCCGGTTTGAACACTGAAGCTTTCTTT